This T cell receptor (beta chain) was observed in a study of CD8 T cells in ankylosing spondylitis. Study results and caveats: Certain motif variants had earlier been reported in reactive arthritis synovial fluid and blood. Disease-linked clones, CD8+, were relatively rare in peripheral blood. Within matched ankylosing spondylitis synovial fluid, disease-linked clones were reportedly significantly enriched.

With respect to this clonotype: As yet, its antigen is unknown.

V was pared by 5 bases and J by 0 bases, with 12 bases of the junction left unmatched. Germline loops: CDR1 DFQATT, CDR2 SNEGSKA (reference sequence). The CDR3 sequence is 17 residues long. Via MiXCR, TCRdb re-called the 5' RACE reads, giving one row per CDR3 protein. The sample lists 250,000 to 300,000 distinct CDR3 sequences; about 20% were seen once. The TCR was taken from a male donor with ankylosing spondylitis or in good health (not recorded which). The specimen was blood, either unsorted or a sorted T cell fraction (not recorded which). The chain combines TRBV20-1 with TRBJ2-5; 10 bases line up with TRBD1. CDR3 DNA sequence: TGCAGTGCTTGGTTCTGGGACAGGGGATGGGACCAAGAGACCCAGTACTTC. Translating gives CSAWFWDRGWDQETQYF.